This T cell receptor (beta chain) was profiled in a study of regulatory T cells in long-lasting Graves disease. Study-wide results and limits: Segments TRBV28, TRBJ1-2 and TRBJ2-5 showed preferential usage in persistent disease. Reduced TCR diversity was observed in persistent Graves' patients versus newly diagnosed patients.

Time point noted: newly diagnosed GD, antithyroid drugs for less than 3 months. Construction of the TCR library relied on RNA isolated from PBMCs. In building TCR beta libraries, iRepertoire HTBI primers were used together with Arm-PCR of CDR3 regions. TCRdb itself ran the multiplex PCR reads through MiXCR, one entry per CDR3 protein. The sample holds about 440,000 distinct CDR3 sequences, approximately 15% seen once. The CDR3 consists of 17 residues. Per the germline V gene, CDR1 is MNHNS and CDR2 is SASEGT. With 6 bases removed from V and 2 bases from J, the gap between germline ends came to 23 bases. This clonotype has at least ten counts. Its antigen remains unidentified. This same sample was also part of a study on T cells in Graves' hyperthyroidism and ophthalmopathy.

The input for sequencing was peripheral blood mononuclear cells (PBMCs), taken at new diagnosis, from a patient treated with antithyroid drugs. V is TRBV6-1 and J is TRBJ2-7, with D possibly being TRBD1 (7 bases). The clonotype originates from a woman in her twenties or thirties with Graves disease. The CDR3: CASRNRAQGGMTYEQYF. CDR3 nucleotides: TGTGCCAGCAGAAATCGCGCCCAGGGGGGAATGACCTACGAGCAGTACTTC.